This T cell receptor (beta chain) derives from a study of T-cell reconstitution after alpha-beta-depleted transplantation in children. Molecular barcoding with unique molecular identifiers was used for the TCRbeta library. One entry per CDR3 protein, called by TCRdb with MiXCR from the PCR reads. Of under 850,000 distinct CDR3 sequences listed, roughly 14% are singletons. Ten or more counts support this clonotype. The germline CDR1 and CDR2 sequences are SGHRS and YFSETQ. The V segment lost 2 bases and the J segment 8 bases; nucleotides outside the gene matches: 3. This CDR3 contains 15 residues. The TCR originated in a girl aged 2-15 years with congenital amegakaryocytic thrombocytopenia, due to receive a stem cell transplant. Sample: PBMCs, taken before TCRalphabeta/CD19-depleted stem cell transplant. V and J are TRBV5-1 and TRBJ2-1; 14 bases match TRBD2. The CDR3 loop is CASSFRLAGGDEQFF. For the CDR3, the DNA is TGCGCCAGCAGCTTCCGACTAGCGGGAGGGGATGAGCAGTTCTTC.